This TCR beta chain appears in the sequencing data of a study of blood T cell repertoires in COVID-19. Clones were sequenced by immunoSEQ multiplex PCR, and TCRdb holds only the in-frame ones, with some missing. The sample has 110,000 or so clones, about 75% seen once; the top ten hold roughly a fifth. The CDR3 length is 13 residues. From germline, CDR1 is SGHDN and CDR2 FVKESK. V was trimmed by 4 bases and J by 7 bases, leaving 14 bases between them. The specimen sequenced was peripheral blood. This chain links TRBV14 with TRBJ2-7; a weak D match, TRBD1 (6 bases). The sequence was collected from a woman in her 70s with acute or convalescent COVID-19. CDR3 in amino acids: CASSPRDIGEQYF. The CDR3 coding sequence is TGTGCCAGCAGCCCCCGGGACATCGGAGAGCAGTACTTC.